Reported below is one T cell receptor beta chain. These data belong to a study of control samples from healthy donors and cancer patients. Some clones are missing from TCRdb's copy, which holds only in-frame ones; the method was immunoSEQ multiplex PCR. Seen here are roughly 86,000 clones, 80% to 95% observed once, and the top ten hold approximately 1.5%. The germline V and J ends were trimmed by 3 bases and 5 bases, with 16 bases remaining between them. Germline CDR1 and CDR2: SGHNT and YENEEA. The CDR3 is 15 amino acids. The TCR comes from a woman under 40 in good health. The sample taken for sequencing was blood. The chain links TRBV11-3 to TRBJ2-5; either TRBD1 or TRBD2 may fit D (5 bases each). The CDR3 DNA reads TGTGCCAGCAGCTTGCCTGGGGGAAGTTCGGAGACCCAGTACTTC. This sequence encodes CASSLPGGSSETQYF.